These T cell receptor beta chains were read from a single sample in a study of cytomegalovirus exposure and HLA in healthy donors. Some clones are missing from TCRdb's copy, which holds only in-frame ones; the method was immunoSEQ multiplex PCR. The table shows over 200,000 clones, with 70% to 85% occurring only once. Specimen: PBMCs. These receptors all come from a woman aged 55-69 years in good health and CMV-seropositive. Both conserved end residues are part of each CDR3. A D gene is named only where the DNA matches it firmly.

CASSVGTSEEYTQYF	TRBD2	TRBV9	TRBJ2-3
CASSPGLAGGDEQFF	TRBD2	TRBV7-2	TRBJ2-1
CASSSGLHTDTQYF	NA	TRBV5-1	TRBJ2-3
CASSIKTANTEAFF	NA	TRBV19	TRBJ1-1
CATLAGVEPDTQYF	TRBD2	TRBV10-3	TRBJ2-3
CASATSGIQETQYF	TRBD2	TRBV2	TRBJ2-5
CASSLTLTEAFF	NA	TRBV28	TRBJ1-1
CASTPAGAGVTGELFF	TRBD2	TRBV5-1	TRBJ2-2
CAWSVQGDGYTF	NA	TRBV30	TRBJ1-2
CASSLPAGGAFAPQYF	TRBD2	TRBV19	TRBJ2-3
CASSRTSLSQDEQFF	TRBD2	TRBV6-1	TRBJ2-1
CASSPAGGPPNEQFF	NA	TRBV5-4	TRBJ2-1
CASSLGPGQGAYQPQHF	TRBD1	TRBV5-1	TRBJ1-5
CASSPRTNVYNEQFF	NA	TRBV5-4	TRBJ2-1
CAGRSQGSYEQYF	NA	TRBV5-4	TRBJ2-7
CASSRTSLPDTQYF	TRBD2	TRBV5-1	TRBJ2-3
CASSFQRGGRDEQFF	TRBD2	TRBV28	TRBJ2-1
CASSWSGTGGRGFNYGYTF	TRBD1	TRBV27	TRBJ1-2
CASAMSGGNNYGYTF	NA	TRBV27	TRBJ1-2
CASSLASRTGDEQYF	TRBD1	TRBV4-2	NA
CASSYGQGGQPQHF	TRBD1	TRBV6-5	TRBJ1-5
CASSPQGATNEKLFF	NA	TRBV6-5	TRBJ1-4
CASSYRVRGGNTEAFF	NA	TRBV6-5	TRBJ1-1
CASSPVPGLPYEQYF	NA	TRBV7-6	TRBJ2-7
CAWSLNRGYTF	NA	TRBV30	TRBJ1-2
CASSQLEQGYYGYTF	NA	TRBV4-3	TRBJ1-2
CAIRSGQGGTNEKLFF	TRBD1	TRBV10-3	TRBJ1-4
CASSFGTADTEAFF	TRBD1	TRBV19	TRBJ1-1
CASSLFEEGYGYTF	NA	TRBV5-1	TRBJ1-2